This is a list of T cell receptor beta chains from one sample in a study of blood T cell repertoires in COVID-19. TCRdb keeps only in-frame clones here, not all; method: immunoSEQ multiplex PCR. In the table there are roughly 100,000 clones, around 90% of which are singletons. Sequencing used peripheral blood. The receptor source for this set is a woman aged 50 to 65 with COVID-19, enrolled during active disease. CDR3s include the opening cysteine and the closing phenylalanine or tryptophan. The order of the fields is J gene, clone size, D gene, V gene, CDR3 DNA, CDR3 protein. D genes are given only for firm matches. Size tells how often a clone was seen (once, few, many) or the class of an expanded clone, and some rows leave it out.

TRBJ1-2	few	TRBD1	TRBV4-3	TGCGCCAGCAGCCAGGCCGGGACAGGGTCCTATGGCTACACCTTC	CASSQAGTGSYGYTF
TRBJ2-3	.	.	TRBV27	TGTGCCAGCAGTCCTCGGACTGGGACAGATACGCAGTATTTT	CASSPRTGTDTQYF
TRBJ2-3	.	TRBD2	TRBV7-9	TGTGCCAGCAGCACCGCCCTCGGAGCGGGGGGCGCAGATACGCAGTATTTT	CASSTALGAGGADTQYF
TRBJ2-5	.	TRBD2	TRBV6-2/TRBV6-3	TGTGCCAGCAGTTACAGCGGGGAAGGGACCCAGTACTTC	CASSYSGEGTQYF
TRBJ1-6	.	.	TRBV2	TGTGCCAGCAGCCAGGGGTATAATTCACCCCTCCACTTT	CASSQGYNSPLHF
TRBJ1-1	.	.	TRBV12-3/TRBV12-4	TGTGCCAGCAGTTTAGCGCGGGACACTGAAGCTTTCTTT	CASSLARDTEAFF
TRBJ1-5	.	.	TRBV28	TGTGCCAGCAGTTACCTGACAGGTTATGATCCCCAGCATTTT	CASSYLTGYDPQHF
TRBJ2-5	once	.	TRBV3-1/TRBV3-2	TGTGCCAGCAGTCCCCGGGGTAGCTCGGTCCAGACCCAGTACTTC	CASSPRGSSVQTQYF
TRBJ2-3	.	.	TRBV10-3	TGTGCCATCAGCCCACAGGGTAGCACAGATACGCAGTATTTT	CAISPQGSTDTQYF
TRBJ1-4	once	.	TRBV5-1	TGCGCCAGCAGCCCGGACAGTAGCGGGGAAAAACTGTTTTTT	CASSPDSSGEKLFF
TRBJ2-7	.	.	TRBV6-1	TGTGCCAGCAGTGAGGTAACGGGGGAGCAGTACTTC	CASSEVTGEQYF
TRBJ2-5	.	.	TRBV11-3	TGTGCCAGCAGCTTAGCGGGGGGCGGGAGACAAGAGACCCAGTACTTC	CASSLAGGGRQETQYF